Detailed here is one T cell receptor beta chain. Its antigen has not been determined. No much larger clone exists at a distance of one base, and base qualities are not known. This entry comes from a study of preoperative IRX-2 immunotherapy in early breast cancer (dated by TCRdb to the late 2010s). The sample's treatment or condition label, decoded: preoperative locoregional IRX-2 cytokine immunotherapy. The samples were obtained from a phase Ib study that tested preoperative, locoregional IRX-2 cytokine immunotherapy meant to prime immune responses. Patients with early-stage breast cancer who were given IRX-2 before surgery served as donors. Library preparation employed the immunoSEQ multiplex PCR assay. TCRdb's version of the immuneACCESS table is confined to in-frame rearrangements and falls short of the full clone set. An unresolved V gene accounts for under half of the shortfall where checked; the remainder is of unknown origin. The sample table shows 40,000 to 50,000 clones, and approximately 77% are seen once. 1% to 1.5% of the sample goes to the ten largest clones.

This TCR came from a human donor with breast cancer. The sample consisted of tumor tissue, taken after IRX-2 immunotherapy.

Read as DNA, the sequence is TGCGCCAGCAGCTTAGACAGGATGAACACTGAAGCTTTCTTT. Its translation reads: CASSLDRMNTEAFF. The chain was built from TRBV5-1 and TRBJ1-1; a tentative D match to TRBD1 spans 6 bases. The CDR3 goes from the cysteine to the phenylalanine over 14 residues. The CDR3 DNA has 42 bases and is translated from base 1. CDR1 and CDR2 are drawn from the germline V gene: SGHRS, YFSETQ. V is shortened by 2 bases, J by 0 bases, and the region joining them spans 8 bases.